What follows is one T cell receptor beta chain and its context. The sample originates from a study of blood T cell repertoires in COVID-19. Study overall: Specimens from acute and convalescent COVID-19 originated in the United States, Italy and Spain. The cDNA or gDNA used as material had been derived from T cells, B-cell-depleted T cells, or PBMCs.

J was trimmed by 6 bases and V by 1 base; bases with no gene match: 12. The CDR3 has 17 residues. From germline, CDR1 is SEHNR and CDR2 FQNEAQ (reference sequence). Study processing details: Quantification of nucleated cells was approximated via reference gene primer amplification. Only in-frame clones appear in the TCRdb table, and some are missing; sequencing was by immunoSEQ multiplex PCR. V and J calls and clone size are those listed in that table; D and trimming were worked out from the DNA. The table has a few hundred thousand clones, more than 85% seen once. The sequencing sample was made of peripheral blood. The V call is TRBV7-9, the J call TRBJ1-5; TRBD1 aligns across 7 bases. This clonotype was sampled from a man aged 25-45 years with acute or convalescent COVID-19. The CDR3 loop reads CASSLGPRQGSGQPQHF. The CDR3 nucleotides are TGTGCCAGCAGCTTAGGACCCCGACAGGGATCGGGTCAGCCCCAGCATTTT.